The sequence of this T cell receptor beta chain was determined in a study of blood T cell repertoires in COVID-19. Study in general: Acute-phase and convalescent COVID-19 samples originated in the United States, Italy and Spain. The cDNA or gDNA used as material had been derived from T cells, B-cell-depleted T cells, or PBMCs.

In this sample, this clone turned up a few times. How the authors handled the data: Amplification with reference gene primers provided the estimates of nucleated cell counts. Profiled with immunoSEQ multiplex PCR; TCRdb holds only in-frame clones, not every one. From that table come the V and J calls and clone size; the DNA was used to work out D and trimming. Among more than 95,000 clones listed, about nine tenths were seen once. The trim removed 2 bases at V and 5 bases at J, leaving 8 bases unmatched. The CDR3 runs 17 residues. The germline V gene encodes CDR1 MNHNS and CDR2 SASEGT. The specimen was peripheral blood. V usage is TRBV6-1 and J usage is TRBJ2-3; 12 positions match TRBD2. The receptor was isolated from a man in his 70s who had recovered from COVID-19. For the CDR3, the DNA is TGTGCCAGCAGTGAAAGGGCTAGCGGGGGGGTAGGAGATACGCAGTATTTT. This codes for CASSERASGGVGDTQYF.